Listed below are T cell receptor beta chains from one sample, sequenced in a study of neurological immune-mediated disorders. TCRdb analysed the 5' RACE reads with MiXCR anew, one entry per CDR3 protein. The sample has about 62,000 distinct CDR3 sequences; approximately 3.7% are singletons. The sample consisted of PBMCs. These receptors were collected from a woman between 50 and 59 years old with multiple sclerosis. Each CDR3 is given with its conserved first and last residue. A D gene is named only where the DNA matches it firmly. The listing skips clone size in some rows; elsewhere it reads once, few, many or a size class.

d_gene: NA; j_gene: TRBJ2-7; v_gene: TRBV20-1; abundance: NA; CDR3aa: CSARAVGREEQYF; CDR3nt: TGCAGTGCTAGAGCAGTGGGACGGGAAGAGCAGTACTTC
d_gene: NA; j_gene: TRBJ1-1; v_gene: TRBV7-8; abundance: many; CDR3aa: CASSPQGYTEAFF; CDR3nt: TGTGCCAGCAGCCCTCAGGGGTACACTGAAGCTTTCTTT
d_gene: NA; j_gene: TRBJ2-7; v_gene: TRBV12-3/TRBV12-4; abundance: many; CDR3aa: CASSFEEGPYEQYF; CDR3nt: TGTGCCAGCAGTTTCGAAGAGGGCCCCTACGAGCAGTACTTC
d_gene: TRBD1; j_gene: TRBJ2-1; v_gene: TRBV7-7; abundance: many; CDR3aa: CASSLVTGTSDEQFF; CDR3nt: TGTGCTAGCAGCTTGGTGACAGGGACGTCCGATGAGCAGTTCTTC
d_gene: NA; j_gene: TRBJ2-2; v_gene: TRBV4-3; abundance: many; CDR3aa: CASSQGTTNTGELFF; CDR3nt: TGCGCCAGCAGCCAAGGAACAACGAACACCGGGGAGCTGTTTTTT
d_gene: NA; j_gene: TRBJ2-2; v_gene: TRBV5-1; abundance: many; CDR3aa: CASSPGSGTNTGELFF; CDR3nt: TGCGCCAGCAGTCCAGGGTCAGGGACAAACACCGGGGAGCTGTTTTTT
d_gene: NA; j_gene: TRBJ2-1; v_gene: TRBV4-1; abundance: few; CDR3aa: CASSQPPGGVREQFF; CDR3nt: TGCGCCAGCAGCCAACCCCCAGGGGGGGTTCGGGAGCAGTTCTTC
d_gene: NA; j_gene: TRBJ2-2; v_gene: TRBV7-2; abundance: many; CDR3aa: CASSLPKAGFDGELFF; CDR3nt: TGTGCCAGCAGCCTACCTAAAGCAGGGTTCGACGGGGAGCTGTTTTTT
d_gene: TRBD2; j_gene: TRBJ2-1; v_gene: TRBV6-5; abundance: many; CDR3aa: CASSDNRLAGRNEQFF; CDR3nt: TGTGCCAGCAGTGATAACCGACTAGCGGGAAGAAATGAGCAGTTCTTC
d_gene: NA; j_gene: TRBJ2-1; v_gene: TRBV3-1; abundance: many; CDR3aa: CASSKLDLANEQFF; CDR3nt: TGTGCCAGCAGTAAACTAGACTTAGCTAATGAGCAGTTCTTC
d_gene: TRBD2; j_gene: TRBJ2-5; v_gene: TRBV29-1; abundance: many; CDR3aa: CSVEFWTSGRFVNQETQYF; CDR3nt: TGCAGCGTAGAATTCTGGACTAGCGGGAGGTTCGTGAACCAAGAGACCCAGTACTTC
d_gene: NA; j_gene: TRBJ2-7; v_gene: TRBV20-1; abundance: many; CDR3aa: CSAREGRKTYEQYF; CDR3nt: TGCAGTGCTAGAGAGGGACGGAAAACCTACGAGCAGTACTTC
d_gene: TRBD1; j_gene: TRBJ2-5; v_gene: TRBV10-3; abundance: many; CDR3aa: CAIGGQGARETQYF; CDR3nt: TGTGCCATCGGGGGACAGGGGGCCCGGGAGACCCAGTACTTC
d_gene: TRBD2; j_gene: TRBJ2-7; v_gene: TRBV5-1; abundance: many; CDR3aa: CASSPAVAGEEQYF; CDR3nt: TGCGCCAGCAGCCCCGCGGTAGCGGGAGAAGAGCAGTACTTC
d_gene: TRBD1; j_gene: TRBJ1-2; v_gene: TRBV5-1; abundance: many; CDR3aa: CASSFGQGMESGGYTF; CDR3nt: TGCGCCAGCAGCTTCGGACAGGGAATGGAATCTGGTGGCTACACCTTC
d_gene: NA; j_gene: TRBJ1-5; v_gene: TRBV6-1; abundance: NA; CDR3aa: CASRQSEPQNF; CDR3nt: TGTGCCAGCAGGCAATCGGAGCCCCAGAATTTT
d_gene: NA; j_gene: TRBJ1-3; v_gene: TRBV10-3; abundance: NA; CDR3aa: CAIMGTGGGNTIYF; CDR3nt: TGTGCCATCATGGGGACCGGTGGGGGAAACACCATATATTTT
d_gene: NA; j_gene: TRBJ1-4; v_gene: TRBV19; abundance: many; CDR3aa: CASRWGLATNEKLFF; CDR3nt: TGTGCCAGTAGATGGGGGCTCGCAACTAATGAAAAACTGTTTTTT
d_gene: NA; j_gene: TRBJ2-1; v_gene: TRBV2; abundance: many; CDR3aa: CASSGDGSSYNEQFF; CDR3nt: TGTGCCAGCAGTGGAGACGGGAGCTCCTACAATGAGCAGTTCTTC
d_gene: NA; j_gene: TRBJ1-6; v_gene: TRBV15; abundance: many; CDR3aa: CATSRGRPSPLHF; CDR3nt: TGTGCCACCAGCAGAGGCCGACCCTCACCCCTCCACTTT
d_gene: NA; j_gene: TRBJ1-5; v_gene: TRBV6-2/TRBV6-3; abundance: many; CDR3aa: CASTGTGYQPQHF; CDR3nt: TGTGCCAGCACAGGAACGGGTTATCAGCCCCAGCATTTT
d_gene: NA; j_gene: TRBJ1-5; v_gene: TRBV15; abundance: many; CDR3aa: CATSRAPELNQPQHF; CDR3nt: TGTGCCACCAGCAGGGCCCCGGAGCTCAATCAGCCCCAGCATTTT
d_gene: NA; j_gene: TRBJ1-2; v_gene: TRBV12-3/TRBV12-4; abundance: many; CDR3aa: CASSIWTEYGYTF; CDR3nt: TGTGCCAGCAGTATCTGGACGGAGTATGGCTACACCTTC
d_gene: NA; j_gene: TRBJ2-1; v_gene: TRBV19; abundance: NA; CDR3aa: CASNHFKSYNEQFF; CDR3nt: TGTGCCAGTAATCATTTTAAATCCTACAATGAGCAGTTCTTC
d_gene: TRBD1; j_gene: TRBJ2-3; v_gene: TRBV3-1; abundance: many; CDR3aa: CASSQLGQAPGDTQYF; CDR3nt: TGTGCCAGCAGCCAGCTGGGACAGGCCCCAGGAGATACGCAGTATTTT
d_gene: NA; j_gene: TRBJ2-2; v_gene: TRBV6-2/TRBV6-3; abundance: many; CDR3aa: CASSPNSGTLLTGELFF; CDR3nt: TGTGCCAGCAGTCCGAACTCCGGGACCCTACTCACCGGGGAGCTGTTTTTT